This is a list of T cell receptor beta chains from one sample in a study of blood T cell repertoires in COVID-19. Some clones are missing from TCRdb's copy, which holds only in-frame ones; the method was immunoSEQ multiplex PCR. The data show about 250,000 clones, with over 75% seen just once and approximately 1.7% held by the top ten. Input material: PBMCs or T cells enriched from blood (not recorded which). These receptors were collected from a man aged 40-55 years who had recovered from COVID-19. Each CDR3 is given with its conserved first and last residue. Each record gives: J gene, V gene, clone size, D gene, CDR3 protein, CDR3 DNA. A D gene is named only where the DNA matches it firmly. Not all rows give a size; the values are once, few, many and, for expanded clones, a class.

j_gene: TRBJ2-3; v_gene: TRBV18; abundance: once; d_gene: TRBD2; CDR3aa: CASSPGLAPSTDTQYF; CDR3nt: TGTGCCAGCTCACCGGGACTAGCTCCGAGCACAGATACGCAGTATTTT
j_gene: TRBJ1-1; v_gene: TRBV10-3; abundance: -; d_gene: -; CDR3aa: CAIRGGTSNTEAFF; CDR3nt: TGTGCCATCAGGGGGGGGACTTCGAACACTGAAGCTTTCTTT
j_gene: TRBJ2-5; v_gene: TRBV19; abundance: -; d_gene: -; CDR3aa: CASSIVGPGLTQYF; CDR3nt: TGTGCCAGTAGTATAGTGGGCCCAGGGTTGACCCAGTACTTC
j_gene: TRBJ1-5; v_gene: TRBV5-1; abundance: -; d_gene: TRBD1; CDR3aa: CASSAGTGGQPQHF; CDR3nt: TGCGCCAGCAGCGCCGGGACAGGGGGTCAGCCCCAGCATTTT
j_gene: TRBJ2-7; v_gene: TRBV5-1; abundance: -; d_gene: TRBD1; CDR3aa: CASSLTGQVTYEQYF; CDR3nt: TGCGCCAGCAGCTTGACCGGACAGGTAACCTACGAGCAGTACTTC
j_gene: TRBJ2-3; v_gene: TRBV15; abundance: -; d_gene: -; CDR3aa: CATSPFGSGKLAQYF; CDR3nt: TGTGCCACCAGCCCCTTCGGGTCGGGAAAATTGGCGCAGTATTTT
j_gene: TRBJ2-7; v_gene: TRBV5-1; abundance: -; d_gene: TRBD2; CDR3aa: CASSLGASGSDEQYF; CDR3nt: TGCGCCAGCAGCTTGGGGGCTAGCGGGAGTGACGAGCAGTACTTC
j_gene: TRBJ1-1; v_gene: TRBV7-8; abundance: -; d_gene: -; CDR3aa: CASSFSPGENTEAFF; CDR3nt: TGTGCCAGCAGCTTCAGTCCGGGAGAGAACACTGAAGCTTTCTTT
j_gene: TRBJ1-2; v_gene: TRBV24-1; abundance: -; d_gene: TRBD1; CDR3aa: CATSDFDSGTGISYGYTF; CDR3nt: TGTGCCACCAGTGATTTCGACTCGGGGACAGGGATTTCCTATGGCTACACCTTC
j_gene: TRBJ2-7; v_gene: TRBV7-3; abundance: once; d_gene: TRBD1; CDR3aa: CASSLAGTGAYEQYF; CDR3nt: TGTGCCAGCAGCCTTGCCGGGACAGGGGCCTACGAGCAGTACTTC
j_gene: TRBJ1-2; v_gene: TRBV7-8; abundance: once; d_gene: -; CDR3aa: CASSLKAGEGGYTF; CDR3nt: TGTGCCAGCAGCTTAAAGGCAGGCGAGGGAGGCTACACCTTC
j_gene: TRBJ1-2; v_gene: TRBV14; abundance: few; d_gene: TRBD1; CDR3aa: CASSQVGTGDGHGYTF; CDR3nt: TGTGCCAGCAGCCAAGTAGGGACAGGGGATGGACATGGCTACACCTTC
j_gene: TRBJ2-2; v_gene: TRBV9; abundance: -; d_gene: TRBD1; CDR3aa: CASSVFSGGTGELFF; CDR3nt: TGTGCCAGCAGCGTATTCTCAGGGGGTACCGGGGAGCTGTTTTTT
j_gene: TRBJ2-7; v_gene: TRBV4-1; abundance: -; d_gene: TRBD1; CDR3aa: CASSQGTGGTNEQYF; CDR3nt: TGCGCCAGCAGCCAGGGGACAGGGGGCACAAACGAGCAGTACTTC
j_gene: TRBJ2-7; v_gene: TRBV6-5; abundance: -; d_gene: -; CDR3aa: CASSYFGGGRGDEQYF; CDR3nt: TGTGCCAGCAGTTACTTCGGTGGGGGCAGGGGAGACGAGCAGTACTTC
j_gene: TRBJ2-7; v_gene: TRBV10-3; abundance: -; d_gene: -; CDR3aa: CAISESVSNYEQYF; CDR3nt: TGTGCCATCAGTGAGTCGGTTAGCAACTACGAGCAGTACTTC
j_gene: TRBJ2-5; v_gene: TRBV28; abundance: -; d_gene: TRBD1; CDR3aa: CASNPWGRGPQETQYF; CDR3nt: TGTGCCAGCAACCCCTGGGGCAGGGGGCCCCAAGAGACCCAGTACTTC
j_gene: TRBJ1-2; v_gene: TRBV2; abundance: -; d_gene: -; CDR3aa: CASSGGQNYGYTF; CDR3nt: TGTGCCAGCAGCGGAGGGCAGAACTATGGCTACACCTTC
j_gene: TRBJ1-2; v_gene: TRBV10-3; abundance: -; d_gene: TRBD1; CDR3aa: CAISEPGQGADGYTF; CDR3nt: TGTGCCATCAGTGAGCCCGGACAGGGGGCGGATGGCTACACCTTC
j_gene: TRBJ1-2; v_gene: TRBV30; abundance: -; d_gene: TRBD1; CDR3aa: CAWSVTGDYGYTF; CDR3nt: TGTGCCTGGAGTGTAACAGGGGACTATGGCTACACCTTC
j_gene: TRBJ2-7; v_gene: TRBV6-2/TRBV6-3; abundance: -; d_gene: TRBD2; CDR3aa: CASSGTKNYEQYF; CDR3nt: TGTGCCAGCAGTGGGACTAAAAACTACGAGCAGTACTTC
j_gene: TRBJ1-1; v_gene: TRBV6-5; abundance: -; d_gene: -; CDR3aa: CASSYSRANTEAFF; CDR3nt: TGTGCCAGCAGTTACTCGAGAGCTAACACTGAAGCTTTCTTT
j_gene: TRBJ1-1; v_gene: TRBV3-1/TRBV3-2; abundance: -; d_gene: -; CDR3aa: CASSPLGESAKAFF; CDR3nt: TGTGCCAGCAGCCCCCTAGGAGAGAGTGCGAAAGCTTTCTTT
j_gene: TRBJ1-4; v_gene: TRBV7-8; abundance: -; d_gene: -; CDR3aa: CASSLAGTFNEKLFF; CDR3nt: TGTGCCAGCAGCTTAGCTGGGACATTTAATGAAAAACTGTTTTTT
j_gene: TRBJ2-7; v_gene: TRBV29-1; abundance: -; d_gene: TRBD1; CDR3aa: CSSGQGSGEQYF; CDR3nt: TGCAGCAGCGGACAGGGATCTGGCGAGCAGTACTTC
j_gene: TRBJ1-1; v_gene: TRBV7-2; abundance: -; d_gene: -; CDR3aa: CASSLGRGNTEAFF; CDR3nt: TGTGCCAGCAGCTTAGGTCGGGGAAACACTGAAGCTTTCTTT
j_gene: TRBJ2-7; v_gene: TRBV29-1; abundance: -; d_gene: TRBD2; CDR3aa: CSAGGGRTYEQYF; CDR3nt: TGCAGCGCCGGGGGGGGTAGGACCTACGAGCAGTACTTC
j_gene: TRBJ1-4; v_gene: TRBV7-9; abundance: once; d_gene: TRBD1; CDR3aa: CASSRTGGGEKLFF; CDR3nt: TGTGCCAGCAGCCGAACAGGGGGTGGTGAAAAACTGTTTTTT
j_gene: TRBJ2-2; v_gene: TRBV5-1; abundance: -; d_gene: TRBD1; CDR3aa: CASSLGQGSTGELFF; CDR3nt: TGCGCCAGCAGCTTGGGACAGGGGTCCACCGGGGAGCTGTTTTTT
j_gene: TRBJ2-1; v_gene: TRBV18; abundance: -; d_gene: -; CDR3aa: CASSPVTDTEQFF; CDR3nt: TGTGCCAGCTCACCAGTCACGGACACTGAGCAGTTCTTC
j_gene: TRBJ1-2; v_gene: TRBV6-1; abundance: -; d_gene: TRBD1; CDR3aa: CASSEEGTGDGYTF; CDR3nt: TGTGCCAGCAGTGAAGAAGGGACAGGAGATGGCTACACCTTC
j_gene: TRBJ1-5; v_gene: TRBV27; abundance: -; d_gene: TRBD1; CDR3aa: CASRQGTGGGQPQHF; CDR3nt: TGTGCCAGCAGACAAGGGACAGGGGGGGGGCAGCCCCAGCATTTT
j_gene: TRBJ2-2; v_gene: TRBV7-3; abundance: -; d_gene: -; CDR3aa: CASSLRQTNTGELFF; CDR3nt: TGTGCCAGCAGCTTAAGACAGACCAACACCGGGGAGCTGTTTTTT
j_gene: TRBJ2-1; v_gene: TRBV10-3; abundance: once; d_gene: -; CDR3aa: CAISETVPRTFGQFF; CDR3nt: TGTGCCATCAGCGAAACGGTCCCTCGAACCTTTGGGCAGTTCTTC
j_gene: TRBJ2-6; v_gene: TRBV29-1; abundance: -; d_gene: -; CDR3aa: CSVTPGDGANVLTF; CDR3nt: TGCAGCGTCACACCAGGGGATGGGGCCAACGTCCTGACTTTC
j_gene: TRBJ1-4; v_gene: TRBV27; abundance: -; d_gene: TRBD1; CDR3aa: CASKLRDRGEKLFF; CDR3nt: TGTGCCAGCAAACTCCGGGACAGGGGAGAAAAACTGTTTTTT
j_gene: TRBJ2-3; v_gene: TRBV7-2; abundance: -; d_gene: TRBD2; CDR3aa: CASRPTSGGSDTQYF; CDR3nt: TGTGCCAGCAGGCCTACTAGCGGGGGTTCAGATACGCAGTATTTT
j_gene: TRBJ2-3; v_gene: TRBV7-3; abundance: few; d_gene: TRBD2; CDR3aa: CASASGDTDTQYF; CDR3nt: TGTGCCAGCGCTAGCGGCGACACAGATACGCAGTATTTT
j_gene: TRBJ1-2; v_gene: TRBV12-3/TRBV12-4; abundance: -; d_gene: -; CDR3aa: CASSSLEDSPWTF; CDR3nt: TGTGCCAGCAGTTCATTAGAGGACAGCCCCTGGACCTTC
j_gene: TRBJ2-7; v_gene: TRBV11-2; abundance: -; d_gene: TRBD2; CDR3aa: CASSLKASGTYEQYF; CDR3nt: TGTGCCAGCAGCTTAAAGGCTAGCGGAACCTACGAGCAGTACTTC